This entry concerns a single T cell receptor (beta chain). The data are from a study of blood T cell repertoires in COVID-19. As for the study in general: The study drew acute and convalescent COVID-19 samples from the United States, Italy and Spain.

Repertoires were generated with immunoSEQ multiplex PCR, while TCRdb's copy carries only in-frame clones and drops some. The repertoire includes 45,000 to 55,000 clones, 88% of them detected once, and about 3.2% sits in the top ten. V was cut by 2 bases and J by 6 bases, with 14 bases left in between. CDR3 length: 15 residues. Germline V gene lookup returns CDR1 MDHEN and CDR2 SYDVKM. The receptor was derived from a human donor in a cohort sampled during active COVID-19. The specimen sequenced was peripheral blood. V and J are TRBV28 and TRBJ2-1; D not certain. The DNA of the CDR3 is TGTGCCAGCAGTTTAGAGGCTAGTATTCCCAATGAGCAGTTCTTC. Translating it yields CASSLEASIPNEQFF.